Below are 21 T cell receptor beta chains sequenced from a single sample in a study of a mutant IDH1 vaccine in newly diagnosed glioma. The assay was immunoSEQ multiplex PCR, and TCRdb's table has in-frame clones only and misses some. This table holds roughly 110,000 clones, roughly 90% found once. No antigens are known for them. As to time point: week 11, during vaccination. Every vaccination contained 300 ug of the mutant IDH1 20-mer peptide and was paired with topical imiquimod. The sample was PBMCs, taken from a glioma patient whose treatment included an IDH1 peptide vaccine. The receptors shown here come from a woman aged 50 to 60 with glioma.

The chain is built from TRBV18 and TRBJ2-1; tentatively, D is TRBD2 (5 bases). Germline lookup yields CDR1 KGHSH and CDR2 LQKENI. V gave up 2 bases and J gave up 8 bases, with 13 bases separating them. This CDR3 spans 14 amino acids. CDR3 residues: CASSPFPGNDEQFF. CDR3 DNA: TGTGCCAGCTCACCATTCCCCGGGAACGATGAGCAGTTCTTC.

The chain recombines TRBV23-1 with TRBJ2-2; TRBD2 is a possible D gene (5 bases). TRBV23-1 has ORF status, its function being uncertain. The CDR3 has 13 amino acids. The CDR3 DNA sequence: TGCCCCGTGCGGAGGAGCAACACCGGGGAGCTGTTTTTT. Its translation: CPVRRSNTGELFF.

The CDR3 bases are TGTGCCTGGACGTACGGGACTAGCGGGAGTGCTCTTGGCGAGCAGTACTTC. This codes for CAWTYGTSGSALGEQYF. J is TRBJ2-7 and V is TRBV30, with TRBD2 identical over 14 bases. The J segment lost 6 bases and the V segment lost 4 bases, leaving 14 bases of the junction unmatched. The germline V gene encodes CDR1 GTSNPN and CDR2 SVGIG (reference sequence). This CDR3 spans 17 amino acids. The variable domain in full, completed from reference TRBV30 and TRBJ2-7, reads SQTIHQWPATLVQPVGSPLSLECTVEGTSNPNLYWYRQAAGRGLQLLFYSVGIGQISSEVPQNLSASRPQDRQFILSSKKLLLSDSGFYLCAWTYGTSGSALGEQYFGPGTRLTVT.

The chain employs TRBV6-4 and TRBJ2-2, with a tentative D call TRBD2 (6 bases). CDR1 MRHNA and CDR2 SNTAGT come from the germline V gene. V lost 4 bases and J 5 bases, leaving 8 bases between the germline ends. The CDR3 length is 13 residues. CDR3 residues: CASSAAGTGELFF. Here the CDR3 DNA reads TGTGCCAGCAGTGCTGCGGGGACCGGGGAGCTGTTTTTT.

The chain has TRBV6-5 and TRBJ2-7, with 7 bases identical to TRBD2. Germline values: CDR1 MNHEY, CDR2 SVGAGI. The CDR3 runs 14 residues. Trimming removed 6 bases from V and 5 bases from J; junction bases left unmatched: 10. The CDR3: CASSYALRGDEQYF. CDR3 coding DNA: TGTGCCAGCAGCTACGCCCTCCGGGGGGACGAGCAGTACTTC.

The rearrangement links TRBV11-2 to TRBJ1-2, with a possible D match to TRBD1 (5 bases). The CDR3 runs to 13 residues. Trimming took off 5 bases at V and 2 bases at J, with 9 bases between the two ends. Per germline, CDR1 SGHAT and CDR2 FQNNGV. DNA of the CDR3: TGTGCCAGCAGCCGGGACGGAAACTATGGCTACACCTTC. This encodes CASSRDGNYGYTF.

J is TRBJ1-5 and V is TRBV7-9, with D unresolved. CDR3 length: 14 residues. Germline V lookup: CDR1 SEHNR, CDR2 FQNEAQ (reference sequence). Trimming took 1 base from V and 2 from J, leaving 6 bases between them. CDR3 region: CASSLGGGNQPQHF. The CDR3, as DNA: TGTGCCAGCAGCTTAGGGGGTGGCAATCAGCCCCAGCATTTT.

The rearrangement uses TRBV4-1 and TRBJ2-1; no reliable D call. The ends were cut back, 0 bases at V and 4 bases at J, with 7 bases in the middle. This CDR3 has 14 amino acids. Germline V gene sequence: CDR1 MGHRA, CDR2 YSYEKL. CDR3 in amino acids: CASSQDWGYNEQFF. For the CDR3, the DNA is TGCGCCAGCAGCCAAGACTGGGGATACAATGAGCAGTTCTTC.

This clone occurred once. V is TRBV5-1 and J is TRBJ1-1, with D maybe TRBD1 (6 bases). V lost 4 bases and J lost 0, with 16 bases in between. Germline CDR1 and CDR2: SGHRS and YFSETQ. This CDR3 comprises 16 residues. Here the CDR3 reads CASSKEPGGLNTEAFF. In nucleotides, the CDR3 is TGCGCCAGCAGCAAAGAGCCCGGGGGGCTGAACACTGAAGCTTTCTTT.

This chain connects TRBV7-6 to TRBJ2-1, with 11 bases that match TRBD2. J was trimmed by 7 bases and V by 3 bases; bases with no gene match: 2. Germline V gene lookup returns CDR1 SGHVS and CDR2 FNYEAQ. The CDR3 is made up of 14 amino acids. The CDR3 loop reads CASSFSGRGNEQFF. Written as DNA, the CDR3 is TGTGCCAGCAGCTTTAGCGGGAGGGGGAATGAGCAGTTCTTC.

V and J are TRBV27 and TRBJ1-4; a possible D gene is TRBD1 (5 bases). The CDR3 consists of 16 residues. Germline-derived CDR1 and CDR2 are MNHEY and SMNVEV (reference sequence). Trimming removed 6 bases at V and 3 bases at J, with 17 bases between. CDR3 DNA sequence: TGTGCCAGCAGCTTAAAAGCCAGGGCGGCTAATGAAAAACTGTTTTTT. Its protein is CASSLKARAANEKLFF. Full variable domain (outside the CDR3, taken from reference TRBV27 and TRBJ1-4): EAQVTQNPRYLITVTGKKLTVTCSQNMNHEYMSWYRQDPGLGLRQIYYSMNVEVTDKGDVPEGYKVSRKEKRNFPLILESPSPNQTSLYFCASSLKARAANEKLFFGSGTQLSVL.

This clone has only a few counts. V gene TRBV30 combines with J gene TRBJ1-5; D remains ambiguous. The CDR3 runs to 13 residues. CDR1 is GTSNPN, CDR2 SVGIG, per germline (reference sequence). The germline V and J ends were trimmed by 1 base and 7 bases, with 11 bases remaining between them. The CDR3 loop reads CAWSGRLGQPQHF. DNA for the CDR3: TGTGCCTGGAGTGGTAGGCTAGGGCAGCCCCAGCATTTT.

The table lists this clone with a count of one. This chain uses TRBV28 with TRBJ2-7, with D unclear. CDR3 length equals 15 residues. V was cut by 5 bases and J by 2 bases, with 16 bases left in between. In germline, CDR1 is MDHEN, CDR2 SYDVKM. The CDR3 loop is CASSRDVGRTYEQYF. In DNA form, the CDR3 reads TGTGCCAGCAGTCGAGACGTCGGCAGGACCTACGAGCAGTACTTC.

The V call is TRBV10-1, the J call TRBJ1-2; D is ambiguous. This CDR3 comprises 13 residues. Germline V gene lookup returns CDR1 WNHNN and CDR2 SYGVQD (reference sequence). Trimming pared 3 bases from V and 4 bases from J, leaving 9 bases between. The CDR3 here is CASSDNSGYGYTF. DNA for the CDR3: TGCGCCAGCAGTGATAATTCGGGCTATGGCTACACCTTC.

The chain employs TRBV6-5 and TRBJ1-1; D unclear. Germline CDR1 reads MNHEY; CDR2 reads SVGAGI. There are 11 residues in the CDR3. The V gene lost 2 bases and the J gene lost 8 bases, with 6 bases spanning the gap. The chain's CDR3 is CASSYGSEAFF. Written as DNA, the CDR3 is TGTGCCAGCAGTTACGGCAGCGAAGCTTTCTTT.

This rearrangement joins TRBV2 to TRBJ2-3, with D maybe TRBD2 (5 bases). CDR3 length: 15 amino acids. V was cut by 2 bases and J by 5 bases, with 14 bases left in between. The germline V gene encodes CDR1 SNHLY and CDR2 FYNNEI. The CDR3 DNA follows: TGTGCCAGCAGTGAAATGAGATCGGGGAGAGATACGCAGTATTTT. This gives the protein CASSEMRSGRDTQYF.

The chain links TRBV20-1 to TRBJ1-2; D gene ambiguous. Trimming removed 8 bases at V and 7 bases at J, with 11 bases between. The V gene's germline CDR1 is DFQATT and CDR2 SNEGSKA (reference sequence). CDR3 length: 10 amino acids. As DNA, the CDR3 is TGCAGTTCCTACAGAGTTGGCTACACCTTC. As protein: CSSYRVGYTF.

CDR3 sequence: CASSLSLRRDKNTGELFF. DNA for the CDR3: TGTGCCAGCAGCTTGTCGCTACGCCGGGACAAGAACACCGGGGAGCTGTTTTTT. The chain has TRBV5-6 and TRBJ2-2, with D possibly being TRBD1 (6 bases). The CDR3 spans 18 residues. The ends were cut back, 1 base at V and 1 base at J, with 17 bases in the middle. Germline V gene lookup returns CDR1 SGHDT and CDR2 YYEEEE.

This clone appeared once. The chain links TRBV5-1 to TRBJ2-1, with 12 nucleotides matching TRBD2. The germline V gene encodes CDR1 SGHRS and CDR2 YFSETQ. The CDR3 runs to 16 residues. After removal of 0 bases from V and 7 bases from J, the junction contained 5 bases not matched to a gene. Here the CDR3 reads CASSLVSSGRGNEQFF. The CDR3 nucleotides are TGCGCCAGCAGCTTGGTGTCTAGCGGGAGGGGTAATGAGCAGTTCTTC.

This chain links TRBV7-9 with TRBJ1-4, with D unresolved. V gave up 1 base and J gave up 4 bases, with 10 bases separating them. The CDR3 runs 15 residues. Germline V gene data show CDR1 as SEHNR and CDR2 as FQNEAQ (reference sequence). The CDR3 DNA is TGTGCCAGCAGCTTAGAAGGGAGCTTTAATGAAAAACTGTTTTTT. This sequence encodes CASSLEGSFNEKLFF.

This clone was seen just once. V usage is TRBV7-9 and J usage is TRBJ2-3; D is undetermined. Per germline, CDR1 SEHNR and CDR2 FQNEAQ (reference sequence). V lost 2 bases, J lost 0 bases, and 9 bases lay in between. This CDR3 contains 15 residues. As DNA, the CDR3 is TGTGCCAGCAGCTTATGGCAATTTAGCACAGATACGCAGTATTTT. Amino acid sequence: CASSLWQFSTDTQYF.